This TCR beta chain originates from a study of vaccination and CD4 T cells after COVID-19. J gave up 5 bases and V 2 bases, and 0 bases lay outside the gene matches. This CDR3 region has 15 residues. In germline, CDR1 is MRHNA, CDR2 SNTAGT. Treatment specified: approximately 10-day PBMC culture with coronavirus spike peptide pools or control peptides (ViraFEST assay). Positivity by PCR occurred from March to December 2020, a period that predated US Alpha, Beta and Delta variants. Whole-study results and caveats: Counts of SARS-CoV-2-reactive clonotypes had a median that went from around 19 to 38, a nonsignificant change.

With respect to this clonotype: Its matching antigen is unknown.

At the Johns Hopkins FTIC core, DNA taken from cultured CD4+ T cells was sequenced by way of the Oncomine TCR Beta short-read assay. TCRdb re-called the PCR reads with MiXCR, one entry per CDR3 protein. The sample carries 15,000 to 20,000 distinct CDR3 sequences, over 30% recorded once. The sequenced sample was CD4+ T cells from blood, cultured in vitro. V usage is TRBV6-4 and J usage is TRBJ2-1; TRBD2 agrees at 13 bases. The source is a human donor who had recovered from COVID-19. CDR3 sequence: CASSDGTSGNNEQFF. For the CDR3, the DNA is TGTGCCAGCAGTGACGGGACTAGCGGGAACAATGAGCAGTTCTTC.